This T cell receptor (beta chain) was sequenced in a study of T cell repertoires in cytomegalovirus infection. The wider study: TCR beta signatures that were public indicated CMV infection and matching HLA type. Points from the study as a whole: The ex vivo response showed dominance by HLA-C-restricted CMV-specific TCR beta clonotypes.

Germline V lookup: CDR1 SGHTA, CDR2 FQGNSA. The CDR3 has 13 residues. Trimming left V 5 bases short and J 8 bases short, with 15 bases between. TCRdb re-derived calls from the reads in MiXCR, one entry per CDR3 protein. The sample has under 500,000 distinct CDR3 sequences; 40% to 50% are singletons. This clonotype was observed many times. Its antigen is currently unknown. This sequence originates from a human donor in good health (CMV status not recorded). Some clones in this sample may be carry-over from other donors' samples. Specimen: cultured PBMCs, collected from culture after CMV antigen stimulation. The V and J genes are TRBV7-2 and TRBJ1-1; a possible D gene is TRBD1 (5 bases). The CDR3, as DNA: TGTGCCAGCAGCCCTCAGGGATCCACCGAAGCTTTCTTT. Translating gives CASSPQGSTEAFF.